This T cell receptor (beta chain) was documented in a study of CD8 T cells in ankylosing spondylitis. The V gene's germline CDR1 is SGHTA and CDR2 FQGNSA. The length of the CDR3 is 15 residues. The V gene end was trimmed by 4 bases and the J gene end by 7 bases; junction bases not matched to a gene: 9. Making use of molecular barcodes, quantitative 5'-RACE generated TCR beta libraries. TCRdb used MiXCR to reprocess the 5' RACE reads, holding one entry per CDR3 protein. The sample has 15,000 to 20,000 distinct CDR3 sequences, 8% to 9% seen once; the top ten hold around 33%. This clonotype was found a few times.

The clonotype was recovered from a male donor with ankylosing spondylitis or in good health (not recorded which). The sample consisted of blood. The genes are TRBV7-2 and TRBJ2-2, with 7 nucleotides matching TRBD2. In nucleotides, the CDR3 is TGTGCCAGCAGCTCCGCTCGGCGGGGGATCGGGGAGCTGTTTTTT. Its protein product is CASSSARRGIGELFF.